This T cell receptor (beta chain) stems from a study of blood T cell repertoires in COVID-19. Germline V gene sequence: CDR1 LGHDT, CDR2 YNNKEL (reference sequence). CDR3 length: 16 residues. V shed 5 bases and J 7 bases; nucleotides not matched to a gene: 12. In the source study's methods: Amplification with reference gene primers provided the estimates of nucleated cell counts. Clones were sequenced by immunoSEQ multiplex PCR, and TCRdb holds only the in-frame ones, with some missing. V and J calls and clone size are given by that table; D and trimming were obtained from the DNA. The sample records 50,000 to 75,000 clones, roughly 76% being singletons.

The rearrangement uses TRBV3-1 (or the pseudogene TRBV3-2) and TRBJ1-5, with 9 bases that match TRBD1. Sample: peripheral blood. The receptor comes from a human donor in a cohort sampled during active COVID-19. The CDR3 loop is CASSGSGTGRGQPQHF. The CDR3 DNA reads as TGTGCCAGCAGCGGGAGCGGGACAGGGAGAGGACAGCCCCAGCATTTT.